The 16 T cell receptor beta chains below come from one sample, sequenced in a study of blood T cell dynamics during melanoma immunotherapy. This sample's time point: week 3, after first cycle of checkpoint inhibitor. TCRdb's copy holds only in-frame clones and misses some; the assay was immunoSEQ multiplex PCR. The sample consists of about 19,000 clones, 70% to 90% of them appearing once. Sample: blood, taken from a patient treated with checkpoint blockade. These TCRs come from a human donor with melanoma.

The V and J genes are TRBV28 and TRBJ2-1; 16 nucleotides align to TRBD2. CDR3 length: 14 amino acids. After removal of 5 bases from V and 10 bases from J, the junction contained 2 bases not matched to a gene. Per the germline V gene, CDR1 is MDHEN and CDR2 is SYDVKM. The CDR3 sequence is CASSQGLAGGEQFF. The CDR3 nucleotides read TGTGCCAGCAGTCAGGGACTAGCGGGAGGGGAGCAGTTCTTC.

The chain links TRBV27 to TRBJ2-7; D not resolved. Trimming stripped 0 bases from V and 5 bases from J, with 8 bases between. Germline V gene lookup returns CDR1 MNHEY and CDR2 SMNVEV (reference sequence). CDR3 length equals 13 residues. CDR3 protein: CASSLSSMHEQYF. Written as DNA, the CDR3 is TGTGCCAGCAGTTTATCGAGCATGCACGAGCAGTACTTC.

The CDR3 coding sequence is TGTGCCAGTAGTCTCCATCGGCCATCGAGGGGACGTACGCAGTATTTT. Its protein is CASSLHRPSRGRTQYF. V is TRBV19 and J is TRBJ2-3; D tentatively reads TRBD1 or TRBD2 (5 bases each). The V gene's germline CDR1 is LNHDA and CDR2 SQIVND (reference sequence). This CDR3 region has 16 residues. Trimming pared 5 bases from V and 8 bases from J, leaving 23 bases between.

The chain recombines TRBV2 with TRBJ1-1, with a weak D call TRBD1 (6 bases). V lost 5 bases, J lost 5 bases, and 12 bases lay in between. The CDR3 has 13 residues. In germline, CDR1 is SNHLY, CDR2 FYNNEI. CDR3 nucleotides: TGTGCCAGCAGTCTACGGACAGATACTGAAGCTTTCTTT. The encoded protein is CASSLRTDTEAFF.

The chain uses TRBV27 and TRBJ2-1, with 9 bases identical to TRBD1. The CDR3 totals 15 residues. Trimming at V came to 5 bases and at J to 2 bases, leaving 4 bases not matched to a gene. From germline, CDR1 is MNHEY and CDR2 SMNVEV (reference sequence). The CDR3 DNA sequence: TGTGCCAGCAGTCAGGACAGGGGACCCTACAATGAGCAGTTCTTC. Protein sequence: CASSQDRGPYNEQFF.

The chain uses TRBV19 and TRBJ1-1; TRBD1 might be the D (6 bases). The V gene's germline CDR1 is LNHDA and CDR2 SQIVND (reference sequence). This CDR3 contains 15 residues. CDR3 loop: CAAGTWTDMNTEAFF. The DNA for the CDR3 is TGTGCTGCGGGGACCTGGACAGATATGAACACTGAAGCTTTCTTT.

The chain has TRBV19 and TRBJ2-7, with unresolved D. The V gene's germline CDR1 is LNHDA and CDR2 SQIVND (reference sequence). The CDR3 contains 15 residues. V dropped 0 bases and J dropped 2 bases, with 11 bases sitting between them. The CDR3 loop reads CASSIESAATYEQYF. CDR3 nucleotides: TGTGCCAGTAGTATAGAATCTGCAGCCACCTACGAGCAGTACTTC.

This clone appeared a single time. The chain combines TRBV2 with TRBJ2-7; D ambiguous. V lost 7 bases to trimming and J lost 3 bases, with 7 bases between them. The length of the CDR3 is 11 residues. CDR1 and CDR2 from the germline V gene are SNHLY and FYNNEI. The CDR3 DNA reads TGTGCCAGCACCCACCACTACGAGCAGTACTTC. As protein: CASTHHYEQYF.

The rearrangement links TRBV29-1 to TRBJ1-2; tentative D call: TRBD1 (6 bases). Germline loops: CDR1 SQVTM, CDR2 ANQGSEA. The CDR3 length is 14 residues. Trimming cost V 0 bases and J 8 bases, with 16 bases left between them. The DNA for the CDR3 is TGCAGCGTTGAAGATCACAACAGGGTGGGGGGCTACACCTTC. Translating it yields CSVEDHNRVGGYTF.

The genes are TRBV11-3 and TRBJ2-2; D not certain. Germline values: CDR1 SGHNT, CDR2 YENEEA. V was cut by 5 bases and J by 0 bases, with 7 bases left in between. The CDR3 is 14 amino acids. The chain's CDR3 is CASSPSPNTGELFF. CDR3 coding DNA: TGTGCCAGCAGCCCGTCACCGAACACCGGGGAGCTGTTTTTT.

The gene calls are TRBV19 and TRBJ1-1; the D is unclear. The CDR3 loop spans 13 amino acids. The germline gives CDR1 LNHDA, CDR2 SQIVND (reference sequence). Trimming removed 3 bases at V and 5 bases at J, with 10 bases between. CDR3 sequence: CASSMDPWTEAFF. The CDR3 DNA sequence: TGTGCCAGTAGTATGGACCCGTGGACTGAAGCTTTCTTT.

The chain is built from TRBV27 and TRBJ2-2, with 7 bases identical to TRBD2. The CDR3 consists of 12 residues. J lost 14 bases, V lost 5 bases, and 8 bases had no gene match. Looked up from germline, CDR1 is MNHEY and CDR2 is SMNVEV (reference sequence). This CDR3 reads CASSRGEGKLFF. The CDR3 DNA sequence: TGTGCCAGCAGTCGGGGGGAGGGGAAACTGTTTTTT.

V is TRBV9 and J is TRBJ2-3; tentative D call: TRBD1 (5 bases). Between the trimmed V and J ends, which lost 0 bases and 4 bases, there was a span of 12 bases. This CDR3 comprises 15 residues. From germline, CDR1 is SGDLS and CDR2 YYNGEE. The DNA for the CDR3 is TGTGCCAGCAGCGTAGTGGACACAGTGCCAGATACGCAGTATTTT. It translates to CASSVVDTVPDTQYF.

The CDR3 coding sequence is TGTGCCAGTAGTAGGGGACTAGCGAATGAGCAGTTCTTC. Amino acids: CASSRGLANEQFF. The chain employs TRBV19 and TRBJ2-1; 10 nucleotides line up with TRBD2. J was trimmed by 7 bases and V by 4 bases; bases with no gene match: 1. CDR1 LNHDA and CDR2 SQIVND come from the germline V gene (reference sequence). The CDR3 extends over 13 amino acids.

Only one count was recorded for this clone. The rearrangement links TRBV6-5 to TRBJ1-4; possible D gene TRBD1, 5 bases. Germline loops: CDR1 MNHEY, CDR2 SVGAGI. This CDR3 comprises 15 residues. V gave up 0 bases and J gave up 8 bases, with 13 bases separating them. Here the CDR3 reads CASSYSSGFGEKLFF. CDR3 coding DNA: TGTGCCAGCAGTTACTCGTCAGGGTTTGGAGAAAAACTGTTTTTT.

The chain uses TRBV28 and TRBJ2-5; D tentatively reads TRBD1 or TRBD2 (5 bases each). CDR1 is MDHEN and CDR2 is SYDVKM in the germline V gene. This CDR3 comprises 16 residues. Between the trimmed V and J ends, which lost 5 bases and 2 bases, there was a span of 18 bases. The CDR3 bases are TGTGCCAGCAGTGCCTACAGGCGGAGGTTGCAAGAGACCCAGTACTTC. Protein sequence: CASSAYRRRLQETQYF.